This TCR beta chain appears in the sequencing data of a study of blood T cell repertoires in COVID-19. Study context: Sample material is recorded as cDNA or gDNA derived from T cells, B-cell-depleted T cells, or PBMCs.

This clone was detected a few times. In the source study's methods: By means of reference gene primer amplification, nucleated cell counts were estimated. Method: immunoSEQ multiplex PCR; TCRdb's copy keeps in-frame clones and lacks some. Clone size and the V and J calls come from that table; the DNA yielded D and trimming. The sample holds 310,000 or so clones, around 87% seen once. The germline gives CDR1 SGHRS, CDR2 YFSETQ. The V and J ends lost 0 bases and 2 bases respectively, with 6 bases between them. There are 13 residues in the CDR3. The chain uses TRBV5-1 and TRBJ2-7, with D unclear. Sample: PBMCs or T cells enriched from blood (not recorded which). The clonotype comes from a young woman with acute COVID-19. Here the CDR3 DNA reads TGCGCCAGCAGCTTGGGCGGAACCTACGAGCAGTACTTC. This sequence encodes CASSLGGTYEQYF.